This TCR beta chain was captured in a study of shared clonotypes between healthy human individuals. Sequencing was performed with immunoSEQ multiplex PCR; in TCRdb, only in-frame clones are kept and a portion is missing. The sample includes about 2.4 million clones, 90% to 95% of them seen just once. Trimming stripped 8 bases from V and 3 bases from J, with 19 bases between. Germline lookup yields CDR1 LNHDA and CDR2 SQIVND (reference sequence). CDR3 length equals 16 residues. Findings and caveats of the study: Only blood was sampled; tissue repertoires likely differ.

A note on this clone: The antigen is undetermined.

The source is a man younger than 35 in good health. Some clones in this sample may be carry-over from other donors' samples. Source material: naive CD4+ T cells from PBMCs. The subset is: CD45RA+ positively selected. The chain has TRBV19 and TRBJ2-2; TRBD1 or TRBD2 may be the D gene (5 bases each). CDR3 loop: CASGKGQGAYTGELFF. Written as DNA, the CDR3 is TGTGCCAGTGGGAAGGGTCAGGGAGCGTACACCGGGGAGCTGTTTTTT.